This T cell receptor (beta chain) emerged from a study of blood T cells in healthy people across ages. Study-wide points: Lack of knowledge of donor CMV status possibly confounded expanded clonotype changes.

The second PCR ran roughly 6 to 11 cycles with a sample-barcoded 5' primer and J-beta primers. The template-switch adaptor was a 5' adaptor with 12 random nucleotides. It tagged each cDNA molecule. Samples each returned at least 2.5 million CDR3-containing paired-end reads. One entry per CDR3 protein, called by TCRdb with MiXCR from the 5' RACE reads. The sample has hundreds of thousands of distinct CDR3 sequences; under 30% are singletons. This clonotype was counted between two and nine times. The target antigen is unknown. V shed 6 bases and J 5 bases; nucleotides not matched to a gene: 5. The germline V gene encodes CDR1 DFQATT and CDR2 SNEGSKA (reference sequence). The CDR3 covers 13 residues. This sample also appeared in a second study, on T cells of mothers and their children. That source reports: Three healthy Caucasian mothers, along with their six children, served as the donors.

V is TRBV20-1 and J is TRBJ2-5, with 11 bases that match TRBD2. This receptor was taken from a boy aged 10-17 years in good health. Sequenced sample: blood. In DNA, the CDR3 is TGCAGTGCCCCCGGGACTAGCGGTGAGACCCAGTACTTC. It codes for CSAPGTSGETQYF.